These T cell receptor beta chains were read from a single sample in a study of blood T cell repertoires in COVID-19. The assay was immunoSEQ multiplex PCR, and TCRdb's table has in-frame clones only and misses some. This table has 65,000 to 90,000 clones, approximately 90% appearing once. Specimen: peripheral blood. These receptors were obtained from a woman between 50 and 59 years old with active or convalescent COVID-19. Each CDR3 is given with its conserved first and last residue. A D gene is named only where the DNA matches it firmly. Not every row has a clone size; where given, it reads once, few, many or a size class.

V gene: TRBV7-8; clone size: few; D gene: .; J gene: TRBJ1-6; CDR3 DNA: TGTGCCAGCAGCCAGGGAGGGTATAATTCACCCCTCCACTTT; CDR3 protein: CASSQGGYNSPLHF
V gene: TRBV6-5; clone size: .; D gene: TRBD1; J gene: TRBJ1-2; CDR3 DNA: TGTGCCAGCGGACTATCCGGGACAGCTAACTATGGCTACACCTTC; CDR3 protein: CASGLSGTANYGYTF
V gene: TRBV6-1; clone size: .; D gene: .; J gene: TRBJ1-3; CDR3 DNA: TGTGCCAGCAGTGAAGTCCCCCGCAGGGTAACTGGAAACACCATATATTTT; CDR3 protein: CASSEVPRRVTGNTIYF
V gene: TRBV7-2; clone size: .; D gene: .; J gene: TRBJ2-2; CDR3 DNA: TGTGCCAGCACTAAGCTCCCCGGGGAGCTGTTTTTT; CDR3 protein: CASTKLPGELFF
V gene: TRBV16; clone size: once; D gene: .; J gene: TRBJ2-3; CDR3 DNA: TGTGCCAGCAGCCGCTCACTGACAGATACGCAGTATTTT; CDR3 protein: CASSRSLTDTQYF
V gene: TRBV19; clone size: .; D gene: TRBD1; J gene: TRBJ2-1; CDR3 DNA: TGTGCCAGTAGTCGAACCGGGACAGCTTACAATGAGCAGTTCTTC; CDR3 protein: CASSRTGTAYNEQFF
V gene: TRBV9; clone size: .; D gene: TRBD1; J gene: TRBJ1-5; CDR3 DNA: TGTGCCAGCAGCGGGGGGCAGGGGGAGAGCAATCAGCCCCAGCATTTT; CDR3 protein: CASSGGQGESNQPQHF
V gene: TRBV19; clone size: once; D gene: .; J gene: TRBJ1-2; CDR3 DNA: TGTGCCAGTAGTATAAGGGGGATCTCGGGCTATGGCTACACCTTC; CDR3 protein: CASSIRGISGYGYTF
V gene: TRBV30; clone size: .; D gene: TRBD1; J gene: TRBJ2-2; CDR3 DNA: TGTGCCTGGAGTGTACAGGGACAGGTGTACACCGGGGAGCTGTTTTTT; CDR3 protein: CAWSVQGQVYTGELFF
V gene: TRBV11-2; clone size: .; D gene: .; J gene: TRBJ2-3; CDR3 DNA: TGTGCCAGCAGCTTAGTGGCGGGGCGCACAGATACGCAGTATTTT; CDR3 protein: CASSLVAGRTDTQYF
V gene: TRBV19; clone size: .; D gene: .; J gene: TRBJ1-5; CDR3 DNA: TGTGCCAGTAGGACGACAGAAAATAGCAATCAGCCCCAGCATTTT; CDR3 protein: CASRTTENSNQPQHF
V gene: TRBV10-3; clone size: .; D gene: .; J gene: TRBJ1-1; CDR3 DNA: TGTGCCATCAGTGAAGACAGCCTCGGCGTTGAAGCTTTCTTT; CDR3 protein: CAISEDSLGVEAFF
V gene: TRBV6-6; clone size: once; D gene: .; J gene: TRBJ2-2; CDR3 DNA: TGTGCCAGCAGCCTTACTACAGGGACCGGGGAGCTGTTTTTT; CDR3 protein: CASSLTTGTGELFF